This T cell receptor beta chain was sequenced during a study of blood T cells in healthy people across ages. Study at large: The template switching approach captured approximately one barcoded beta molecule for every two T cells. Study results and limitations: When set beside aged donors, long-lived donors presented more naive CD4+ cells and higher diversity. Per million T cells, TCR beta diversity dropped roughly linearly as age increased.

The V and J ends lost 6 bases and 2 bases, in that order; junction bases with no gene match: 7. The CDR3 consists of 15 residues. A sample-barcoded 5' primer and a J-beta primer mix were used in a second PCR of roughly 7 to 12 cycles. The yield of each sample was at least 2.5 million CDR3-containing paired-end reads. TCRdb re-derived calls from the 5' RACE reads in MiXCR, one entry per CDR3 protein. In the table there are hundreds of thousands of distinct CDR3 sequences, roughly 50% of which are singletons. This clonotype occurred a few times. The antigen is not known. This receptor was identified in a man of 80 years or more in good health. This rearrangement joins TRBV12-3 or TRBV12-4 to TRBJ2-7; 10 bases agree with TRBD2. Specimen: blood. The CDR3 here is CASRKAGGTPYEQYF. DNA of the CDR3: TGTGCCAGCAGAAAAGCGGGGGGGACCCCCTACGAGCAGTACTTC.